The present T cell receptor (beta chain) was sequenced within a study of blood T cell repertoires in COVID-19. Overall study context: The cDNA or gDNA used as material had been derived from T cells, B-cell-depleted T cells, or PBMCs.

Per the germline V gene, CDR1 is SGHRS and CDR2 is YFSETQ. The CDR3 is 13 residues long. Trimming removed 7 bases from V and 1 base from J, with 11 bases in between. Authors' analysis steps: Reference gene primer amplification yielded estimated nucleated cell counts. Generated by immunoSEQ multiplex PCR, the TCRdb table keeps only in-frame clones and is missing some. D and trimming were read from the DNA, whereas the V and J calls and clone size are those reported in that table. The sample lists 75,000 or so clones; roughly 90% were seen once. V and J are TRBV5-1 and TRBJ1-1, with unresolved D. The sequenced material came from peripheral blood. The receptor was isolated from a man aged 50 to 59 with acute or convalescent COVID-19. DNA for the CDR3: TGCGCCAGCTCTCCCCCTTCGAACACTGAAGCTTTCTTT. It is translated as CASSPPSNTEAFF.